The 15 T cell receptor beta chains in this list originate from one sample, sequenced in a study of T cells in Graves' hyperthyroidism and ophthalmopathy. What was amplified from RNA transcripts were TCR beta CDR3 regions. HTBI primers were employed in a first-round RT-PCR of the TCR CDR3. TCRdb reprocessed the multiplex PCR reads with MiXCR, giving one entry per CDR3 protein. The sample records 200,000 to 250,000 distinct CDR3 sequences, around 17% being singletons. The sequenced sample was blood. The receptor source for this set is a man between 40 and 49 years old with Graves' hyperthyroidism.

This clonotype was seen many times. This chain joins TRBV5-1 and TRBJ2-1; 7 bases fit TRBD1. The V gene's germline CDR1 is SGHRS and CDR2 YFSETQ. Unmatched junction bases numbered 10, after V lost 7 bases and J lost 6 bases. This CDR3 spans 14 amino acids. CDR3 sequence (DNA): TGCGCCAGCCTGACAGGGCCCCAGGGCAATGAGCAGTTCTTC. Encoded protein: CASLTGPQGNEQFF.

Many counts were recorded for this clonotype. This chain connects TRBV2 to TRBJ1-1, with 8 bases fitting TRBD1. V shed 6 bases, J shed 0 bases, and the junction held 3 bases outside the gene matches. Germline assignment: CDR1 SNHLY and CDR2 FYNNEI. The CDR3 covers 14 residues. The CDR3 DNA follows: TGTGCCAGCAGGGGGACAGGAATGAACACTGAAGCTTTCTTT. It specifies CASRGTGMNTEAFF.

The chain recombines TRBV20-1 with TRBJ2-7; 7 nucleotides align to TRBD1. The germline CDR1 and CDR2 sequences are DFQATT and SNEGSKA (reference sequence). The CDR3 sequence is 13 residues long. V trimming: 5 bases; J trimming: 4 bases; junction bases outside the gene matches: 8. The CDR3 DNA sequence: TGCAGTGCTCCCCGGGACAGAGCTTACGAGCAGTACTTC. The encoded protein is CSAPRDRAYEQYF.

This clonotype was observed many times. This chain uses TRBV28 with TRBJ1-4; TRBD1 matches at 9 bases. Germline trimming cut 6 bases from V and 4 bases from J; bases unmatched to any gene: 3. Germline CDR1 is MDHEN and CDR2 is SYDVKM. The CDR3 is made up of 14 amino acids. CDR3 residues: CASRGTGINEKLFF. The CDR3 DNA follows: TGTGCCAGCAGGGGGACAGGGATTAATGAAAAACTGTTTTTT.

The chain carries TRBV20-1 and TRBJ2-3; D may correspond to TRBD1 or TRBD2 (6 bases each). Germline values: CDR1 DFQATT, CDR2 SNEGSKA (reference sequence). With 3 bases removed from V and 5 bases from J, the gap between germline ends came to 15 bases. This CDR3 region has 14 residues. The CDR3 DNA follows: TGCAGTGCTAGGTTACCGGGGGCGAAAGATACGCAGTATTTT. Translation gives CSARLPGAKDTQYF.

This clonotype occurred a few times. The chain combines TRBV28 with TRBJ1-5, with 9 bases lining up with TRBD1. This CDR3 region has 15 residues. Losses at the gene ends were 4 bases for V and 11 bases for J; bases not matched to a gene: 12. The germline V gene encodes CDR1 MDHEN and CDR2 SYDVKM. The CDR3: CASSSTGGGGGTQHF. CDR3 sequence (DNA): TGTGCCAGCAGTTCGACAGGGGGGGGGGGGGGGACCCAGCATTTT.

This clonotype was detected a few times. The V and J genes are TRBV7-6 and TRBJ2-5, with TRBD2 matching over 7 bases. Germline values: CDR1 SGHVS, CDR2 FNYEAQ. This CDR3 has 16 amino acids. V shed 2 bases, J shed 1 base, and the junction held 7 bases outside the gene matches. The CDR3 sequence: CASSLYAGDSQETQYF. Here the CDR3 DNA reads TGTGCCAGCAGCTTATACGCGGGGGATAGCCAAGAGACCCAGTACTTC.

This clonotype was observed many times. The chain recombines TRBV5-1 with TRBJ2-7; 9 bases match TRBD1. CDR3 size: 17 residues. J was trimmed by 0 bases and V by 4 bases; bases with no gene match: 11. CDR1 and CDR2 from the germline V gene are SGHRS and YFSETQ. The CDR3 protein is CASSKMTGGFASYEQYF. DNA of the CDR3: TGCGCCAGCAGCAAGATGACAGGGGGATTTGCCTCCTACGAGCAGTACTTC.

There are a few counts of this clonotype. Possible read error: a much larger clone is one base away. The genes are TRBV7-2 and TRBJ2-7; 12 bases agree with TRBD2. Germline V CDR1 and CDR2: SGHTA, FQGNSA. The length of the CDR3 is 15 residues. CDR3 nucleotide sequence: TGTGCCAGCAGCTTAGTCGGTCTAGCGGGGGGGGAGCGGTACTTC. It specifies CASSLVGLAGGERYF.

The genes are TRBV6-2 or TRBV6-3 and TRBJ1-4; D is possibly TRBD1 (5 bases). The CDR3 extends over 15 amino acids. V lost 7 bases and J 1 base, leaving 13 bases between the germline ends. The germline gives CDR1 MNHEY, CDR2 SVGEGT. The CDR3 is CASTKTGETNEKLFF. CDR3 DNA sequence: TGTGCCAGCACCAAAACGGGGGAAACTAATGAAAAACTGTTTTTT.

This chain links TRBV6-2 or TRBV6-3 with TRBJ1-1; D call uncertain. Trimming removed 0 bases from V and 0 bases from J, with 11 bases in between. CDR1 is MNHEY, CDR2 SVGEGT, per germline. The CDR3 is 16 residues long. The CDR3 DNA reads TGTGCCAGCAGTTACTCGTACTGGACCATGAACACTGAAGCTTTCTTT. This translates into CASSYSYWTMNTEAFF.

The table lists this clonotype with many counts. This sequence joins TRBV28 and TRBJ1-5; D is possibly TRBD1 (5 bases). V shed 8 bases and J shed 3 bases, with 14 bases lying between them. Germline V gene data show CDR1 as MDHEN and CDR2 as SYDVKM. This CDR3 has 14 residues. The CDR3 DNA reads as TGTGCCAGCTCGACAGTTAAGAACAATCAGCCCCAGCATTTT. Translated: CASSTVKNNQPQHF.

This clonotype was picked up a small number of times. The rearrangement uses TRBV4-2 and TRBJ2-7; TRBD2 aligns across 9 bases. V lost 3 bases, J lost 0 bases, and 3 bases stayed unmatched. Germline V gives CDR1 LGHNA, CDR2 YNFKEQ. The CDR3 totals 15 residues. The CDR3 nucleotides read TGTGCCAGCAGCCAGGAGCGGGGGGCCTCCTACGAGCAGTACTTC. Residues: CASSQERGASYEQYF.

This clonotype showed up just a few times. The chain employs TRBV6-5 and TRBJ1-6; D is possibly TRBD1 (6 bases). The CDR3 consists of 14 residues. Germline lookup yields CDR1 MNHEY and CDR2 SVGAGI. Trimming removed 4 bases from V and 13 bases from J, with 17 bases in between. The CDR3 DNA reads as TGTGCCAGCAGTTCCGGGACACCGAGTTCCCCCCTCCACTTT. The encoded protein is CASSSGTPSSPLHF.

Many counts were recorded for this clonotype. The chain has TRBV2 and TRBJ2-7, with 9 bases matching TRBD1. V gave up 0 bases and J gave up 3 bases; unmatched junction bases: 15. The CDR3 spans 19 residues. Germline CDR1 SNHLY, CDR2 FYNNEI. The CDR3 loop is CASSEASTFRDRDYYEQYF. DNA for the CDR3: TGTGCCAGCAGTGAAGCCTCCACTTTCCGGGACAGGGATTACTACGAGCAGTACTTC. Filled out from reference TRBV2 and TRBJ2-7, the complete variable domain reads EPEVTQTPSHQVTQMGQEVILRCVPISNHLYFYWYRQILGQKVEFLVSFYNNEISEKSEIFDDQFSVERPDGSNFTLKIRSTKLEDSAMYFCASSEASTFRDRDYYEQYFGPGTRLTVT.